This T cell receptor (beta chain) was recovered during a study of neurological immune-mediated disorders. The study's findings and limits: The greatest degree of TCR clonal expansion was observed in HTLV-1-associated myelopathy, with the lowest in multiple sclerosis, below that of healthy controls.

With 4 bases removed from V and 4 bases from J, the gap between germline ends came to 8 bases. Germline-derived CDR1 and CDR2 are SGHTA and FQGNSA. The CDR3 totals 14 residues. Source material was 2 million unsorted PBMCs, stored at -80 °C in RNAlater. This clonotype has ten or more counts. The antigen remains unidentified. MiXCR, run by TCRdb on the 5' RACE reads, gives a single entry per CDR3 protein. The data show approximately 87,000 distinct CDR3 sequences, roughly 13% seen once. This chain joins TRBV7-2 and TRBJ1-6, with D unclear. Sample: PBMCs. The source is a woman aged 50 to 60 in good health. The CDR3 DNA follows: TGTGCCAGCAGCTCTGACCCGTATAATTCACCCCTCCACTTT. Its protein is CASSSDPYNSPLHF. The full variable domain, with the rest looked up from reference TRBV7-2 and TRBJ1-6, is GAGVSQSPSNKVTEKGKDVELRCDPISGHTALYWYRQSLGQGLEFLIYFQGNSAPDKSGLPSDRFSAERTGGSVSTLTIQRTQQEDSAVYLCASSSDPYNSPLHFGNGTRLTVT.